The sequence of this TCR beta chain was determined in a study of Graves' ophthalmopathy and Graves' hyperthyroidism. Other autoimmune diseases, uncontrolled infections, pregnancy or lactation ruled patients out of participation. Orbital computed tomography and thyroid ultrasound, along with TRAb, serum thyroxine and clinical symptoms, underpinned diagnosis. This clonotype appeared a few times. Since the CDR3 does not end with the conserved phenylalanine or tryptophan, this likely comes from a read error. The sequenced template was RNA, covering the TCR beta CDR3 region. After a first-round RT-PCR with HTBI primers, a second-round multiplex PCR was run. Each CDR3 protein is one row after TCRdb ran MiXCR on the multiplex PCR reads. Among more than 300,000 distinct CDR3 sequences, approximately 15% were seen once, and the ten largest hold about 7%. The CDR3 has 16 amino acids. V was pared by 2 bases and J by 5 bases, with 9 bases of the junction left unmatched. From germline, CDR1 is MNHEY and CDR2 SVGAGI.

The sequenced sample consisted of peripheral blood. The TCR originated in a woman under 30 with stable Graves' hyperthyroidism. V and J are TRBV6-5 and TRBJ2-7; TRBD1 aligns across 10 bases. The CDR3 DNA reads TGTGCCAGCAGTTACACCCGGACAGGGGGAGGCGACGAGCAGTACCTC. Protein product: CASSYTRTGGGDEQYL.